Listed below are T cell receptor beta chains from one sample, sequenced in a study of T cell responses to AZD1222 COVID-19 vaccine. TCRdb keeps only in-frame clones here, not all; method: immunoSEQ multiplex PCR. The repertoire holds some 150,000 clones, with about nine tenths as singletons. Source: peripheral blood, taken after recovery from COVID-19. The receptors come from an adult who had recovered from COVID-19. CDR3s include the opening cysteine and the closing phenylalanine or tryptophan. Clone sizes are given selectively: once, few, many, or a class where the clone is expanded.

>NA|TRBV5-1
CASSLDGLYEQYF
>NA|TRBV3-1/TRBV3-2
CASMTDGTASGNTEAFF
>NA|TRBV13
CASSLGLEGPTDTQYF
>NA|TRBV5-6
CASRPGTHGNTIYF
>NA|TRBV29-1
CSVYSTEAFF
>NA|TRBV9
CASSPTVAGGTYEQYF
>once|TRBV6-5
CASSSHRGGETQYF
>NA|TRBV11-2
CASSSVRSAGTGSYEQYF
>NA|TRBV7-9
CASSYATGGNNYGYTF
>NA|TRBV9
CASSVVPGQGNHEQFF